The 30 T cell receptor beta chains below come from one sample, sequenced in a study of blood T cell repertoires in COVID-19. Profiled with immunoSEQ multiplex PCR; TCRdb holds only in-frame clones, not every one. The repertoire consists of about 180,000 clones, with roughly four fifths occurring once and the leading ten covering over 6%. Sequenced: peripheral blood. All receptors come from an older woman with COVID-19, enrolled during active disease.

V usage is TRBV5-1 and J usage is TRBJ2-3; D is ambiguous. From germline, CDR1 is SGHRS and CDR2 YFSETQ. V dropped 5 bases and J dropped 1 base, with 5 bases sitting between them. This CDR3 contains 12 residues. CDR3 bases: TGCGCCAGCAGGAGCGGCACAGATACGCAGTATTTT. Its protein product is CASRSGTDTQYF.

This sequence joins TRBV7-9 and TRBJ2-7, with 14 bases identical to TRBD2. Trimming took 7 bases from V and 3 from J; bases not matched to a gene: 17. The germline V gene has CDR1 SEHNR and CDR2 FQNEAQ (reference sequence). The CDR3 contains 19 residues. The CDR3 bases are TGTGCCAGCATGTCCCTTGCTCCGGGACTAGCGGGAGATCGCTACGAGCAGTACTTC. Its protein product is CASMSLAPGLAGDRYEQYF.

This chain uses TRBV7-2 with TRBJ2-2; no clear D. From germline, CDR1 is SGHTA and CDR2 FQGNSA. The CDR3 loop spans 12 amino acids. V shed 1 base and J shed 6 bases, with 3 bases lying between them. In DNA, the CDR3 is TGTGCCAGCAGCTTAGGAGCCGGGGAGCTGTTTTTT. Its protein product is CASSLGAGELFF.

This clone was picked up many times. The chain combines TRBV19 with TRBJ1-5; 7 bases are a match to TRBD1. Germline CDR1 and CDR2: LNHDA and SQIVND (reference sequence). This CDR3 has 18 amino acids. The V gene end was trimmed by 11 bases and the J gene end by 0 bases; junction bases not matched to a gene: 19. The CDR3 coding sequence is TGTGCCTCCCACCAGGGGGGACACAAGATGGTTAGCAATCAGCCCCAGCATTTT. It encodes CASHQGGHKMVSNQPQHF. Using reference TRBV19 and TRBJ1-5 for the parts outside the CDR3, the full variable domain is DGGITQSPKYLFRKEGQNVTLSCEQNLNHDAMYWYRQDPGQGLRLIYYSQIVNDFQKGDIAEGYSVSREKKESFPLTVTSAQKNPTAFYLCASHQGGHKMVSNQPQHFGDGTRLSIL.

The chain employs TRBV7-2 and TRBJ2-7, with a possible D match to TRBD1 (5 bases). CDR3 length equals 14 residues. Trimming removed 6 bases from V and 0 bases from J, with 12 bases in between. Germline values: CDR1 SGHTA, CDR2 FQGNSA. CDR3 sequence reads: CASSYRLLSYEQYF. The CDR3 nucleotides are TGTGCCAGCAGTTACAGGCTCCTCTCCTACGAGCAGTACTTC.

The CDR3 reads CASSSGQGGEKLFF. In DNA, the CDR3 is TGTGCCAGCAGCTCGGGACAGGGAGGTGAAAAACTGTTTTTT. This rearrangement joins TRBV5-8 to TRBJ1-4; TRBD1 agrees at 9 bases. With 3 bases clipped from V and 7 bases from J, the junction kept 4 bases outside the gene matches. CDR1 SGHTS and CDR2 YDEGEE come from the germline V gene. CDR3 length: 14 amino acids.

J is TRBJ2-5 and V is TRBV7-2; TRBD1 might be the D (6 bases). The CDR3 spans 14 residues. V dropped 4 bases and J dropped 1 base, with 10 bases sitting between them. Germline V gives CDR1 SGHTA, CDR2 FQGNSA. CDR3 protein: CASSSRTVQETQYF. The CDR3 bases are TGTGCCAGCAGCTCCCGGACAGTCCAAGAGACCCAGTACTTC.

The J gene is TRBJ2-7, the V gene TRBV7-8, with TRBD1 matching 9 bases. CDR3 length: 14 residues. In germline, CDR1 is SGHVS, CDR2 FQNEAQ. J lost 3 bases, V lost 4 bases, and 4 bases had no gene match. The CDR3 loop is CASSSGQGVYEQYF. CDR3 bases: TGTGCCAGCAGCTCGGGACAGGGCGTCTACGAGCAGTACTTC.

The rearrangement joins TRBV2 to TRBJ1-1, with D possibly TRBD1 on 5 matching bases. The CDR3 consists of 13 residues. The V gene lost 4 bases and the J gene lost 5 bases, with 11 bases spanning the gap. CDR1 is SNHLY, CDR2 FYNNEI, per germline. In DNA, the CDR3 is TGTGCCAGCAGTGCAAGGGGATATACTGAAGCTTTCTTT. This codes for CASSARGYTEAFF.

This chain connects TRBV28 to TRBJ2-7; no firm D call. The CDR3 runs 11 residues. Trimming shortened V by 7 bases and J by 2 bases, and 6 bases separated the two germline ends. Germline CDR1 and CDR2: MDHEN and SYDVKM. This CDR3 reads CASTSAYEQYF. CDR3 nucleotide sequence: TGTGCCAGCACCTCCGCCTACGAGCAGTACTTC.

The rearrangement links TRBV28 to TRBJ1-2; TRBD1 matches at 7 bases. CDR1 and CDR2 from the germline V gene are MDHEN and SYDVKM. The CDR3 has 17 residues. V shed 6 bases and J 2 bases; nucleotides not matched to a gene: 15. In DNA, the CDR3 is TGTGCCAGCAGCTCCCCGGCAGGGGGTGGTCTAAACTATGGCTACACCTTC. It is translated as CASSSPAGGGLNYGYTF.

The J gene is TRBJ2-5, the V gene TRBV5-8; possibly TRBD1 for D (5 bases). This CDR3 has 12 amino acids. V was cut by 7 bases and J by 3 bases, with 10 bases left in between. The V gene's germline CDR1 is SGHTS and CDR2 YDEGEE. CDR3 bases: TGTGCCAGCGGATTGACAGAAGAGACCCAGTACTTC. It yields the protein CASGLTEETQYF.

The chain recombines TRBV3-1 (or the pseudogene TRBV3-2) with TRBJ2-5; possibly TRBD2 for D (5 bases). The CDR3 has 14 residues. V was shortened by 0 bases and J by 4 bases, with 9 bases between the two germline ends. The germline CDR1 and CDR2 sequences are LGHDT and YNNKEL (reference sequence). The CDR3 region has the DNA TGTGCCAGCAGCCAAGATGCTCGGGGAGAGACCCAGTACTTC. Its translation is CASSQDARGETQYF.

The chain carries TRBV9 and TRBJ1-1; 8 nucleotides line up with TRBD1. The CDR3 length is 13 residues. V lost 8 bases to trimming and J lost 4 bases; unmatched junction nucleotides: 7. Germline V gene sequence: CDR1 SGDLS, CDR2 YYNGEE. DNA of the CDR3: TGTGCCAGTGGACAGGGACCTCTCACTGAAGCTTTCTTT. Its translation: CASGQGPLTEAFF. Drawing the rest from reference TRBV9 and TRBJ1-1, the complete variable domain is DSGVTQTPKHLITATGQRVTLRCSPRSGDLSVYWYQQSLDQGLQFLIQYYNGEERAKGNILERFSAQQFPDLHSELNLSSLELGDSALYFCASGQGPLTEAFFGQGTRLTVV.

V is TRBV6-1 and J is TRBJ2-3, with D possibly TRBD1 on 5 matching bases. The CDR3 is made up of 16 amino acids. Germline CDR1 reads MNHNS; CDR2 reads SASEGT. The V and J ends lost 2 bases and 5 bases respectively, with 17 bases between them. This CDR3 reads CASSEPRTLRIDTQYF. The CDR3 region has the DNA TGTGCCAGCAGTGAACCCCGGACACTACGTATAGATACGCAGTATTTT.

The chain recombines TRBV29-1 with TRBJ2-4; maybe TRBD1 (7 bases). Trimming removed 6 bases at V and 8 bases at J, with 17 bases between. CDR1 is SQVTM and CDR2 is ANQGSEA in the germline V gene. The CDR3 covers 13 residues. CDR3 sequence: CSVLRGGTDIQYF. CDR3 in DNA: TGCAGCGTATTAAGGGGCGGGACAGACATTCAGTACTTC.

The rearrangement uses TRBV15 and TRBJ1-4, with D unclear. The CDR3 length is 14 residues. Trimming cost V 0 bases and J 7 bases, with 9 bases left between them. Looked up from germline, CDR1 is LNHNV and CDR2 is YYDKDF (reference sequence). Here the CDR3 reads CATSRDRSVEKLFF. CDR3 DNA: TGTGCCACCAGCAGAGACAGAAGTGTTGAAAAACTGTTTTTT.

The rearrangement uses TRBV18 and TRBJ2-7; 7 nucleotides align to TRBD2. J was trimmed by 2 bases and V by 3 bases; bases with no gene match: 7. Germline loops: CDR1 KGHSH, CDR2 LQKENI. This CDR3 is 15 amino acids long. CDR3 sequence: CASSPALRETYEQYF. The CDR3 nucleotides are TGTGCCAGCTCACCGGCATTGCGGGAGACCTACGAGCAGTACTTC.

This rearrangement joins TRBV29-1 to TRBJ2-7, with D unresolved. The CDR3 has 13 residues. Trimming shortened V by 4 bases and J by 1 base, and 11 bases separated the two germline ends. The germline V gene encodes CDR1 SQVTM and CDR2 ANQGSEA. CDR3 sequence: CSVGGHLSYEQYF. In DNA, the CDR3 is TGCAGCGTTGGAGGTCACCTTTCCTACGAGCAGTACTTC.

DNA for the CDR3: TGTGCCAGTCACCGGGACAGGGTTACCACTGAAGCTTTCTTT. Amino acids: CASHRDRVTTEAFF. This chain joins TRBV6-6 and TRBJ1-1; 9 bases match TRBD1. The CDR3 extends over 14 amino acids. V shed 9 bases and J 4 bases; nucleotides not matched to a gene: 9. Germline CDR1 is MNHNY and CDR2 is SVGAGI (reference sequence).

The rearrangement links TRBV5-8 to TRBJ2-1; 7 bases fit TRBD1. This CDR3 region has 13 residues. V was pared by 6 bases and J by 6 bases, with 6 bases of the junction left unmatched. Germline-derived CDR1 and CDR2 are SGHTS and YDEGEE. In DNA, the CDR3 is TGTGCCAGCAAATACAGGGGCGGCAATGAGCAGTTCTTC. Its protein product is CASKYRGGNEQFF.

The CDR3 region has the DNA TGTGCCAGCAGCTTTACAGGGGGATATAGCAATCAGCCCCAGCATTTT. Protein sequence: CASSFTGGYSNQPQHF. The chain has TRBV7-2 and TRBJ1-5, with 8 nucleotides matching TRBD1. The J segment lost 0 bases and the V segment lost 3 bases, leaving 4 bases of the junction unmatched. The CDR3 loop spans 16 amino acids. Germline-derived CDR1 and CDR2 are SGHTA and FQGNSA.

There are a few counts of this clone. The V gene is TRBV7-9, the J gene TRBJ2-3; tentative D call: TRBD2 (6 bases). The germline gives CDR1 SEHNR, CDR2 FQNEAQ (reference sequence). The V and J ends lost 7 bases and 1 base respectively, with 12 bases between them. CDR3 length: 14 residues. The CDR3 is CASMGTLGTDTQYF. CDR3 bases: TGTGCCAGCATGGGGACTCTTGGCACAGATACGCAGTATTTT. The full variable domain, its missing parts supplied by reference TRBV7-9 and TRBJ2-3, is DTGVSQNPRHKITKRGQNVTFRCDPISEHNRLYWYRQTLGQGPEFLTYFQNEAQLEKSRLLSDRFSAERPKGSFSTLEIQRTEQGDSAMYLCASMGTLGTDTQYFGPGTRLTVL.

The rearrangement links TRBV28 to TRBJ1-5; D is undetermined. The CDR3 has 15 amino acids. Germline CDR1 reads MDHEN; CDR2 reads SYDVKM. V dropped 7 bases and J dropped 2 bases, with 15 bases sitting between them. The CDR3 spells CASTPSGGRNQPQHF. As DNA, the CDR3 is TGTGCCAGCACCCCTTCGGGAGGGCGCAATCAGCCCCAGCATTTT.

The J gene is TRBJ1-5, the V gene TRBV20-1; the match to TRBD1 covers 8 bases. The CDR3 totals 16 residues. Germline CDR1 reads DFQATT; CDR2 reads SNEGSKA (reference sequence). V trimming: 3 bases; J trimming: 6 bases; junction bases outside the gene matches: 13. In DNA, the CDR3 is TGCAGTGCTAGTTTATCCGGACAGGGCTTTCGTCAGCCCCAGCATTTT. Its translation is CSASLSGQGFRQPQHF.

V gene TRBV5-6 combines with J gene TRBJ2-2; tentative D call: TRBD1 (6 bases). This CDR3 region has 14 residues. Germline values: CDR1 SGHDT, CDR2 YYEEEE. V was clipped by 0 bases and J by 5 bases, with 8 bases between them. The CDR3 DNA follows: TGTGCCAGCAGCTTGGAAGGGGGAACCGGGGAGCTGTTTTTT. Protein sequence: CASSLEGGTGELFF.

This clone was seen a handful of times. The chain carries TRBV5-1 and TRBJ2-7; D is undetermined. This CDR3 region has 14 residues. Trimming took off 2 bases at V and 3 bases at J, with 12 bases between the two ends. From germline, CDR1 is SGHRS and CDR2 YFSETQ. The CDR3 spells CASSFDTAIYEQYF. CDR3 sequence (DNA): TGCGCCAGCAGCTTCGATACAGCCATCTACGAGCAGTACTTC.

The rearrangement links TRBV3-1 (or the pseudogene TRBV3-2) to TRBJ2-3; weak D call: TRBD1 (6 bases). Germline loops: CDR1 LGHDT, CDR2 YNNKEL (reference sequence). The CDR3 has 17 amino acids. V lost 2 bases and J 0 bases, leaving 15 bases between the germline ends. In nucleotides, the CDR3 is TGTGCCAGCAGCCAAAGTAGGGGCCAGGGGAGCACAGATACGCAGTATTTT. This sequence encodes CASSQSRGQGSTDTQYF.

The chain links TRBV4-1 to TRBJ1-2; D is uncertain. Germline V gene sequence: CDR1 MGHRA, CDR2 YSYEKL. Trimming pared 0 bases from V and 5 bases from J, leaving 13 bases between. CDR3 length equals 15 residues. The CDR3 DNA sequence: TGCGCCAGCAGCCAAGAGGAGGGAGTGCGGTATGGCTACACCTTC. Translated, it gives CASSQEEGVRYGYTF.

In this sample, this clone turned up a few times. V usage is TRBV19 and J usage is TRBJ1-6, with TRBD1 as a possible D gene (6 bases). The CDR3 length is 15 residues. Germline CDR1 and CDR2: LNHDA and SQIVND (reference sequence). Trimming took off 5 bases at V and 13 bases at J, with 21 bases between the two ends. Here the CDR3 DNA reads TGTGCCAGTAGTTCGTGGGACACCAGAATTCCGCCCCTCCACTTT. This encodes CASSSWDTRIPPLHF. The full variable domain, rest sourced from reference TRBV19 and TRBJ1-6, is DGGITQSPKYLFRKEGQNVTLSCEQNLNHDAMYWYRQDPGQGLRLIYYSQIVNDFQKGDIAEGYSVSREKKESFPLTVTSAQKNPTAFYLCASSSWDTRIPPLHFGNGTRLTVT.